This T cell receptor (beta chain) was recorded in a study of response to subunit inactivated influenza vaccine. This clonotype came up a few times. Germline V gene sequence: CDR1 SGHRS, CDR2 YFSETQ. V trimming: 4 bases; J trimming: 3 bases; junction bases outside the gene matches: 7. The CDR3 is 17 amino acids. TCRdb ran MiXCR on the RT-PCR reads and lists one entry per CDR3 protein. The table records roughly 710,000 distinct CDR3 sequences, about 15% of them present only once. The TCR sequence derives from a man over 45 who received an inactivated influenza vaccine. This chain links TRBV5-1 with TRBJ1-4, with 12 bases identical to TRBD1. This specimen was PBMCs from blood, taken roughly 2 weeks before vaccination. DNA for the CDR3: TGCGCCAGCAGCCCCGGGACAGGGGGCGGTGCTAATGAAAAACTGTTTTTT. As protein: CASSPGTGGGANEKLFF.